Listed below are T cell receptor beta chains from one sample, sequenced in a study of blood T cell repertoires in COVID-19. Sequenced by immunoSEQ multiplex PCR; TCRdb stores in-frame clones only, minus some. Among about 150,000 clones listed, about 88% were seen once. Sequencing input: peripheral blood. The origin of the receptors is a woman aged 55-69 years with COVID-19, enrolled during active disease. Each CDR3 is given with its conserved first and last residue. A D gene is named only where the DNA matches it firmly. Expanded clones are given a class, and other clones once, few, many or no size at all.

>TRBV5-1|TRBD1|TRBJ1-1|.
CASSLQGDTEAFF
TGCGCCAGCAGTTTACAGGGGGATACTGAAGCTTTCTTT
>TRBV12-3/TRBV12-4|TRBD2|TRBJ2-1|.
CATTSGGYNEQFF
TGTGCCACCACTAGCGGGGGATACAATGAGCAGTTCTTC
>TRBV6-5|.|TRBJ2-1|.
CASSLRDFNNEQFF
TGTGCCAGCAGCCTCCGGGACTTCAACAATGAGCAGTTCTTC
>TRBV30|.|TRBJ1-1|.
CAWSLNTEAFF
TGTGCCTGGAGCTTGAACACTGAAGCTTTCTTT
>TRBV29-1|.|TRBJ1-1|.
CSVRGGSTEAFF
TGCAGCGTCCGTGGGGGCAGCACTGAAGCTTTCTTT
>TRBV11-2|.|TRBJ2-7|once
CASTYRDSSYEQYF
TGTGCCAGCACCTACCGGGACTCCTCCTACGAGCAGTACTTC
>TRBV19|.|TRBJ1-1|.
CASSIDLDSLNTEAFF
TGTGCCAGTAGTATAGACTTGGACAGTTTGAACACTGAAGCTTTCTTT
>TRBV6-5|TRBD1|TRBJ2-7|.
CASTGTVPYEQYF
TGTGCCAGCACTGGGACAGTTCCTTACGAGCAGTACTTC
>TRBV27|.|TRBJ2-1|.
CASSLSRGKGDEQFF
TGTGCCAGCAGTTTATCCCGCGGGAAAGGCGATGAGCAGTTCTTC
>TRBV3-1/TRBV3-2|TRBD1|TRBJ1-1|.
CASSPHRGRTEAFF
TGTGCCAGCAGCCCGCACAGGGGGCGGACTGAAGCTTTCTTT
>TRBV29-1|.|TRBJ1-1|.
CSEAYDTEAFF
TGCAGTGAGGCCTACGACACTGAAGCTTTCTTT
>TRBV9|TRBD1|TRBJ1-6|.
CASSGQQGALNSPLHF
TGTGCCAGCAGCGGCCAACAGGGGGCCTTGAATTCACCCCTCCACTTT
>TRBV29-1|.|TRBJ2-1|.
CSAPSRGMGYNEQFF
TGCAGCGCCCCGTCGAGGGGGATGGGGTACAATGAGCAGTTCTTC
>TRBV7-9|TRBD1|TRBJ1-5|.
CASSSTGTVRNQPQHF
TGTGCCAGCAGCTCCACCGGGACAGTGCGAAATCAGCCCCAGCATTTT
>TRBV7-2|TRBD1|TRBJ2-1|.
CASSLARQGNEQFF
TGTGCCAGCAGCTTAGCGAGACAGGGGAATGAGCAGTTCTTC
>TRBV6-2/TRBV6-3|.|TRBJ1-6|.
CASSLYSYNSPLHF
TGTGCCAGCAGCCTCTATTCCTATAATTCACCCCTCCACTTT
>TRBV6-1|TRBD2|TRBJ2-3|.
CASSEAGGRTDTQYF
TGTGCCAGCAGTGAGGCGGGGGGCCGAACAGATACGCAGTATTTT
>TRBV27|TRBD2|TRBJ2-3|.
CASSLSGGASGSYTDTQYF
TGTGCCAGCAGTTTATCGGGTGGGGCTAGCGGGAGTTACACAGATACGCAGTATTTT
>TRBV5-4|TRBD1|TRBJ1-5|once
CASSLGGQGGDQPQHF
TGTGCCAGCAGCTTGGGGGGACAGGGCGGGGATCAGCCCCAGCATTTT
>TRBV5-1|.|TRBJ1-2|.
CASNRSPGNYGYTF
TGCGCCAGCAATCGGAGTCCGGGAAACTATGGCTACACCTTC
>TRBV5-1|.|TRBJ1-2|.
CASSSGTPNYGYTF
TGCGCCAGCAGCTCAGGTACCCCTAACTATGGCTACACCTTC
>TRBV5-1|.|TRBJ1-1|.
CASSRETGPNTEAFF
TGCGCCAGCAGCCGAGAGACAGGACCGAACACTGAAGCTTTCTTT